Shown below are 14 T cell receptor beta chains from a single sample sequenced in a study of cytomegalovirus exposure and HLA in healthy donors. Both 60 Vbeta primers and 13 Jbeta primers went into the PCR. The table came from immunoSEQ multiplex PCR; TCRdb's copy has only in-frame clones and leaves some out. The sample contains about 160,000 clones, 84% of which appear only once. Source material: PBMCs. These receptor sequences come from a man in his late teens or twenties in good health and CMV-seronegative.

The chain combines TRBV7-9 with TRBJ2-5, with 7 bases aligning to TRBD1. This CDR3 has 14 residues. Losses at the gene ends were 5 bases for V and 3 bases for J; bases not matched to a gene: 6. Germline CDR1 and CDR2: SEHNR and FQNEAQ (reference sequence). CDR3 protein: CASSPYDREETQYF. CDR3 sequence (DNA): TGTGCCAGCAGCCCATACGACAGGGAAGAGACCCAGTACTTC.

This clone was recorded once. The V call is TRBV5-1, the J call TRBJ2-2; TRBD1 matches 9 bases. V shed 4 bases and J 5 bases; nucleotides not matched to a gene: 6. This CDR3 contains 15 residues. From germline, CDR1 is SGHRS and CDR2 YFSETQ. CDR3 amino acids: CASSQQGATTGELFF. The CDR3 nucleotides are TGCGCCAGCAGCCAACAGGGGGCGACTACCGGGGAGCTGTTTTTT.

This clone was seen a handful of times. CDR3 sequence (DNA): TGTGCCAGCAGTCCCGGCGGATTAGGGGGCTTGGGAGAGACCCAGTACTTC. This sequence encodes CASSPGGLGGLGETQYF. The chain is built from TRBV28 and TRBJ2-5; 7 nucleotides line up with TRBD1. This CDR3 is built from 17 residues. In germline, CDR1 is MDHEN, CDR2 SYDVKM. The V and J ends lost 5 bases and 4 bases, in that order; junction bases with no gene match: 16.

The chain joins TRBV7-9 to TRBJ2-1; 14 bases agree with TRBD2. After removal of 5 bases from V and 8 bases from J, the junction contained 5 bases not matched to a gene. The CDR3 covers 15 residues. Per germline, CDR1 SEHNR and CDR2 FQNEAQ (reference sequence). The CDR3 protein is CASSPGTSGSYEQFF. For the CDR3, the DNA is TGTGCCAGCAGCCCGGGGACTAGCGGGAGCTATGAGCAGTTCTTC. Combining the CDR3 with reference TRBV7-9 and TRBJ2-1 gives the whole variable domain DTGVSQNPRHKITKRGQNVTFRCDPISEHNRLYWYRQTLGQGPEFLTYFQNEAQLEKSRLLSDRFSAERPKGSFSTLEIQRTEQGDSAMYLCASSPGTSGSYEQFFGPGTRLTVL.

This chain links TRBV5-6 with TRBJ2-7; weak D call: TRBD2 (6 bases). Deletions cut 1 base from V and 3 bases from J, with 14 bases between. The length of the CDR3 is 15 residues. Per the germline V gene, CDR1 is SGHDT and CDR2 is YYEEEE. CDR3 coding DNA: TGTGCCAGCAGCTTGAGGGCCGGGGGAATCTACGAGCAGTACTTC. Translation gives CASSLRAGGIYEQYF.

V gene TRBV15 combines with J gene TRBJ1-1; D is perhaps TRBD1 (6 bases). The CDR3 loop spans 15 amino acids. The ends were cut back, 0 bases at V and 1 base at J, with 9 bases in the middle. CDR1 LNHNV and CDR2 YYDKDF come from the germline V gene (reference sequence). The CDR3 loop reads CATSRDLGANTEAFF. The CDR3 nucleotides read TGTGCCACCAGCAGAGATCTGGGGGCGAACACTGAAGCTTTCTTT.

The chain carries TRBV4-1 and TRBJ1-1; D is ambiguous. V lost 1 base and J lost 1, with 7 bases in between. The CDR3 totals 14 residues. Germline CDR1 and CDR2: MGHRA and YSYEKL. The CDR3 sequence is CASSQVEGNTEAFF. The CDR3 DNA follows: TGCGCCAGCAGCCAAGTGGAGGGGAACACTGAAGCTTTCTTT.

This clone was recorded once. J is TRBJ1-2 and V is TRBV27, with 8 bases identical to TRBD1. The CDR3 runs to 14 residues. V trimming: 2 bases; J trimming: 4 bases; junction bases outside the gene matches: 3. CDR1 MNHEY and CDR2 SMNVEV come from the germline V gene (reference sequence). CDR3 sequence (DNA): TGTGCCAGCAGTTTAGGACAGGGTACCTATGGCTACACCTTC. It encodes CASSLGQGTYGYTF.

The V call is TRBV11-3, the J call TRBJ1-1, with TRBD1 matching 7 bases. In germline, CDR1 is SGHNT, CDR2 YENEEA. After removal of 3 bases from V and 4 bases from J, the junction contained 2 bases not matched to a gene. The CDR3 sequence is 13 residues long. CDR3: CASSFAGGTEAFF. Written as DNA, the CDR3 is TGTGCCAGCAGCTTCGCAGGGGGCACTGAAGCTTTCTTT.

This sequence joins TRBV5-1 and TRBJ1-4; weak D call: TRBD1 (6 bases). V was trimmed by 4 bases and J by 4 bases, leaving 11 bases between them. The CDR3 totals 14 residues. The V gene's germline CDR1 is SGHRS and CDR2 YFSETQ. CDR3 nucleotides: TGCGCCAGCAGCCCAGGGACAAATAATGAAAAACTGTTTTTT. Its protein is CASSPGTNNEKLFF.

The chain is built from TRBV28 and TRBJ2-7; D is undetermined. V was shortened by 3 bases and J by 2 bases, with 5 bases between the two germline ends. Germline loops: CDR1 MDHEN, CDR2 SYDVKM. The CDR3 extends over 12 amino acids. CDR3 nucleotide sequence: TGTGCCAGCAGTTTCCCCACCTACGAGCAGTACTTC. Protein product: CASSFPTYEQYF.

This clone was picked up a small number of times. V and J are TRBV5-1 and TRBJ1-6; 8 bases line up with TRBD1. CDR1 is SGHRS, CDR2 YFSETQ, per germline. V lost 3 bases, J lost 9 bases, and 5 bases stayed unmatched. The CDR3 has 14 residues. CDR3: CASSSDRVGSPLHF. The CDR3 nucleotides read TGCGCCAGCAGCTCGGACAGGGTCGGTTCACCCCTCCACTTT.

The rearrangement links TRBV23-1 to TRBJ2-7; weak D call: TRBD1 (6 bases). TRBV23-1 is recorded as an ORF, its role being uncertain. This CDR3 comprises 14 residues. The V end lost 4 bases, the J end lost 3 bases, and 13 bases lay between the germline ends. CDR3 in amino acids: CASSRKDRDYEQYF. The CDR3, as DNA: TGCGCCAGCAGTCGTAAGGACAGAGACTACGAGCAGTACTTC.

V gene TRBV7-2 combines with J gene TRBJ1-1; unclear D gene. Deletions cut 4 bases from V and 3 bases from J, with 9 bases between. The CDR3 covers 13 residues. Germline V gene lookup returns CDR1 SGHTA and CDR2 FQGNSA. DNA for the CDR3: TGTGCCAGCAGCTGGAGCGTAGACACTGAAGCTTTCTTT. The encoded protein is CASSWSVDTEAFF.